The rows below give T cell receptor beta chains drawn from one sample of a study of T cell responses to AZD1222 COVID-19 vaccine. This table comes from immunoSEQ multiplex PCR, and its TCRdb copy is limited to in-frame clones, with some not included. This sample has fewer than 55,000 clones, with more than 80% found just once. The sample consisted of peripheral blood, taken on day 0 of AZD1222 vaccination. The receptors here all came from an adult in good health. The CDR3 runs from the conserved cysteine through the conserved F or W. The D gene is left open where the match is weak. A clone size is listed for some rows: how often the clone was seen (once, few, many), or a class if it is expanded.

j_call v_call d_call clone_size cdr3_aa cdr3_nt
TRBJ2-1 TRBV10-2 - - CASSVGPEAVNNEQFF TGCGCCAGCAGTGTGGGCCCCGAGGCTGTTAACAATGAGCAGTTCTTC
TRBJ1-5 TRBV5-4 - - CASSLDSQPQHF TGTGCCAGCAGCTTAGACAGTCAGCCCCAGCATTTT
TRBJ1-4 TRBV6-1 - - CASSEAGRQKLFF TGTGCCAGCAGTGAAGCGGGTCGACAAAAACTGTTTTTT
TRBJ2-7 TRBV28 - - CASSTEYEQYF TGTGCCAGCAGTACCGAATACGAGCAGTACTTC
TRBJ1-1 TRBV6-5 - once CASSRDLRAEAFF TGTGCCAGCAGTCGGGACCTGAGGGCTGAAGCTTTCTTT
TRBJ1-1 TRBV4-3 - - CASSRERGAAEAFF TGCGCCAGCAGCCGAGAACGCGGGGCGGCTGAAGCTTTCTTT
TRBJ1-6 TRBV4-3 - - CASSATPASSYNSPLHF TGCGCCAGCAGCGCAACACCGGCCAGCTCCTATAATTCACCCCTCCACTTT
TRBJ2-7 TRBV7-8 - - CASSPRTSYEQYF TGTGCCAGCAGCCCCCGAACTAGCTACGAGCAGTACTTC
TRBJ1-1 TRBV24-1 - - CATSSTRAGDTEAFF TGTGCCACCAGTAGTACGCGGGCGGGGGACACTGAAGCTTTCTTT
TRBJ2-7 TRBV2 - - CASSPTQGFSVEQYF TGTGCCAGCAGTCCGACGCAGGGTTTTTCGGTCGAGCAGTACTTC
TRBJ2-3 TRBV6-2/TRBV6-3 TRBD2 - CASSPWRGVGDTQYF TGTGCCAGCAGTCCCTGGCGGGGGGTTGGAGATACGCAGTATTTT